The T cell receptor beta chain under discussion was sequenced for a study of beta chain features in type 1 diabetes (dated by TCRdb to the late 2010s). About the investigation overall: Patients and healthy donors did not differ in mean age, gender distribution, total cell number or subset yield. Across all samples, 107,917,701 sorted cells were examined, and cell number per subset correlated strongly with RNA yield. In the study, recently diagnosed type 1 diabetes patients and matched healthy donors were compared on the TCRB repertoires of their sorted circulating CD4+ T cell subsets. Regulatory and stem cell-like memory subsets were obtained from only 8 patients and roughly eight healthy donors, while naive and central memory subsets were obtained from all 28 donors. General study outcomes and caveats: Sequencing cDNA rather than genomic DNA could over-represent highly expressing activated cells, although activation and CD3 levels did not differ between groups. In all four CD4+ subsets, TCRB CDR3 length was moderately but significantly shorter in type 1 diabetes patients. Naive, central memory and regulatory TCRB repertoires appeared more similar among patients than among healthy donors. PCR might favor shorter templates, but patient and control samples were amplified and corrected together, so any skew would affect both groups equally. At VDJ recombination sites, type 1 diabetes patients had fewer insertions and more deleted nucleotides, which implies abnormalities in thymic rearrangement. Because the HLA sub-analyses included only small numbers of individuals, any influence of HLA type on TCRB rearrangement was left unresolved.

The entire amount of isolated RNA was reverse transcribed using the High Capacity cDNA Reverse Transcription Kit, so the sequenced TCRB transcripts were expressed ones. Deep immunoSEQ sequencing was applied to naive, central memory and regulatory T cell samples, giving an average of about 3.7 million total reads per sample. Sorted cells were lysed in RLT buffer and RNA was extracted with DNase-treated RNeasy Micro or Mini kits, depending on cell number. Each cell subset was processed separately to prevent cross-contamination, with patient and healthy donor samples processed together. The immunoSEQ multiplex PCR was used to amplify TCRB sequences from cDNA, yielding 87-bp fragments that span the CDR3 region. Sequencing of the amplicons was done on the Illumina HiSeq platform. The paper's data handling went like this. Synthetic template baselines were used to correct PCR bias computationally, reads within Hamming distance 2 were collapsed together, and singletons that could not be merged were discarded. By aligning reads against IMGT, V, D and J genes, CDR3 length, and insertions or deletions at six rearrangement sites were assigned. Within each subset, clonotype counts were normalized to sorted cell number, after which true diversity and Gini coefficients were computed with the tcR R package. The overlap coefficient, calculated on TCRB nucleotide sequences, was used to measure repertoire sharing. Out-of-frame TCRB sequences from naive cells were analyzed as a proxy for the pre-selection repertoire. TCRdb holds this immuneACCESS table with in-frame rearrangements only. Some clones are missing; in checked studies, unresolved V genes explain under half, and the rest has no known cause. The V and J calls and clone size come from that table; D and trimming were worked out from the DNA. In this sample the table shows 240,000 or so clones, around 65% of which occur a single time. The ten most abundant clones make up about 0.05% of the sample.

Deletion took 6 bases off V and 4 bases off J, with a span of 19 bases between the germline ends. Taken from cysteine to phenylalanine, the CDR3 has 15 residues. Just the 45-base CDR3 DNA is kept, in frame starting at base 1. Looking up the germline V gene yields CDR1 SQVTM and CDR2 ANQGSEA. Each donor gave one peripheral blood draw, around 100 mL on average, collected into heparinised tubes. A BD FACSAria II and a panel including CD45RO, CCR7, CD25, CD127, CD95 and CD27 were used to sort naive, central memory, regulatory and stem cell-like memory CD4+ T cells. Purity was above 95% for every sorted population. PBMCs were isolated right away by Lymphoprep density gradient centrifugation and were stained directly, without culture. So that batch effects would be minimized, each experiment stained and sorted samples in pairs, pairing one healthy donor with one patient. This clone appeared a few times. Which antigen it targets is not known. No base quality values were provided; no much bigger clone lies one nucleotide off.

The origin of this receptor is a man aged 30 to 45 in good health. The chain couples TRBV29-1 to TRBJ2-1; D gene: possibly TRBD1, on 6 matching bases. Sequencing was done on a sample of naive CD4+ T cells from blood. Sample cell subset or site, as interpreted from the label and publication: true naive CD4+ T cells. The CDR3 is CSVDGGTRGYNEQFF. The nucleotide sequence is given as TGCAGCGTCGATGGTGGGACACGGGGTTACAATGAGCAGTTCTTC.